Shown below are 9 T cell receptor beta chains from a single sample sequenced in a study of beta chain features in type 1 diabetes. Of the isolated RNA, all was reverse transcribed, and so the sequenced material was expressed TCRB transcripts. TCRdb's table, derived via immunoSEQ multiplex PCR, lists solely in-frame clones and lacks some. The table has roughly 130,000 clones, just over 9% seen once. Material: central memory CD4+ T cells from blood. The receptors were sampled from a man between 18 and 29 years old in good health.

This chain joins TRBV7-2 and TRBJ2-7; maybe TRBD2 (6 bases). Germline assignment: CDR1 SGHTA and CDR2 FQGNSA. The CDR3 length is 16 residues. Trimming cost V 4 bases and J 0 bases, with 16 bases left between them. The CDR3 reads CASSSTSRDFSYEQYF. CDR3 DNA sequence: TGTGCCAGCAGCTCCACCTCGCGGGACTTCTCCTACGAGCAGTACTTC.

This clone has a count of ten or more. V and J are TRBV7-6 and TRBJ2-5; TRBD2 agrees at 7 bases. The junction had 0 bases not matched to a gene; V was cut back by 6 bases and J by 5 bases. This CDR3 has 11 residues. Germline CDR1 and CDR2: SGHVS and FNYEAQ. The DNA for the CDR3 is TGTGCCAGCAGGGGGGGGGAGACCCAGTACTTC. It codes for CASRGGETQYF. Using reference TRBV7-6 and TRBJ2-5 for the parts outside the CDR3, the full variable domain is GAGVSQSPRYKVTKRGQDVALRCDPISGHVSLYWYRQALGQGPEFLTYFNYEAQQDKSGLPNDRFSAERPEGSISTLTIQRTEQRDSAMYRCASRGGETQYFGPGTRLLVL.

The chain is built from TRBV18 and TRBJ2-3; no clear D gene. The germline V gene has CDR1 KGHSH and CDR2 LQKENI. The CDR3 is made up of 15 amino acids. Trimming stripped 3 bases from V and 2 bases from J, with 12 bases between. This chain's CDR3 is CASSPSLEHTDTQYF. The CDR3 coding sequence is TGTGCCAGCTCACCGTCTCTCGAGCACACAGATACGCAGTATTTT.

Worth noting for this clone: One end of the junction is discordant with germline, which a read error may explain. The sample contains more than one DNA sequence encoding this CDR3. The V gene is TRBV5-6, the J gene TRBJ1-6, with a weak D call TRBD1 (6 bases). The CDR3 spans 17 residues. The germline gives CDR1 SGHDT, CDR2 YYEEEE. The CDR3 sequence: CASSFSVRGVYNSPLHF. The CDR3 region has the DNA TGTGCCAGCAGCTTTTCGGTCAGGGGCGTCTATAATTCCCCCCTCCACTTT.

The chain carries TRBV2 and TRBJ2-3, with TRBD1 identical over 8 bases. This CDR3 spans 16 amino acids. CDR1 and CDR2 from the germline V gene are SNHLY and FYNNEI. The V and J ends lost 3 bases and 0 bases, in that order; junction bases with no gene match: 5. The CDR3 nucleotides are TGTGCCAGCAGTGATGGACAGGGACGTAGCACAGATACGCAGTATTTT. Encoded protein: CASSDGQGRSTDTQYF.

This chain uses TRBV5-1 with TRBJ2-5; 9 positions match TRBD2. Germline V gene sequence: CDR1 SGHRS, CDR2 YFSETQ. The CDR3 runs 18 residues. J lost 4 bases, V lost 3 bases, and 16 bases had no gene match. This CDR3 is CASSSGLLSGGPGETQYF. In nucleotides, the CDR3 is TGCGCCAGCAGCTCGGGACTGCTCAGCGGGGGGCCGGGAGAGACCCAGTACTTC.

This clone was picked up a small number of times. V is TRBV11-1 and J is TRBJ2-7; 12 bases align to TRBD1. The CDR3 is 14 amino acids. Germline loops: CDR1 SGHAT, CDR2 FQDESV (reference sequence). V lost 7 bases and J lost 7; bases outside the gene matches: 8. Here the CDR3 DNA reads TGTGCCAGCACCAAGGGACAGGGGGCTCGGGAGCAGTACTTC. The encoded protein is CASTKGQGAREQYF.

The table lists this clone with a few counts. The chain recombines TRBV4-3 with TRBJ2-7; D is uncertain. Germline V CDR1 and CDR2: LGHNA, YSLEER. The CDR3 consists of 16 residues. V lost 3 bases and J lost 1, with 16 bases in between. Here the CDR3 reads CASSHTAAVSSYEQYF. For the CDR3, the DNA is TGCGCCAGCAGCCACACGGCGGCAGTTTCATCCTACGAGCAGTACTTC.

The rearrangement uses TRBV7-9 and TRBJ1-2, with TRBD1 matching over 7 bases. The CDR3 consists of 13 residues. The germline gives CDR1 SEHNR, CDR2 FQNEAQ (reference sequence). Trimming cost V 5 bases and J 5 bases; bases outside gene matches: 5. The DNA for the CDR3 is TGTGCCAGCAGCGGGGGACAGCTATATGGCTACACCTTC. Its translation is CASSGGQLYGYTF.